This paragraph reports one T cell receptor beta chain. These data originate in a study of blood T cell repertoires in COVID-19. About the study: PBMCs, B-cell-depleted T cells, or T cells provided the cDNA or gDNA that made up the material.

The CDR3 totals 13 residues. CDR1 SGHDT and CDR2 YYEEEE come from the germline V gene. The V gene end was trimmed by 1 base and the J gene end by 4 bases; junction bases not matched to a gene: 2. Original data processing: Reference gene primer amplification yielded estimated nucleated cell counts. Clones were read by immunoSEQ multiplex PCR, and TCRdb kept only the in-frame ones, dropping some. Clone size and V and J calls were adopted from that table, with D and trimming inferred from the DNA. This sample yields hundreds of thousands of clones, of which roughly 84% are seen a single time; 7.4% belongs to the top ten.

Input material: peripheral blood. This TCR was sampled from a woman aged 45-60 years with acute or convalescent COVID-19. V usage is TRBV5-6 and J usage is TRBJ2-7; 7 bases line up with TRBD2. The CDR3 sequence: CASSLWGGYEQYF. DNA of the CDR3: TGTGCCAGCAGCTTGTGGGGGGGTTACGAGCAGTACTTC.